This TCR beta chain was captured by sequencing in a study of cytomegalovirus exposure and HLA in healthy donors. The germline V gene has CDR1 SGHNT and CDR2 YYREEE (reference sequence). V lost 0 bases to trimming and J lost 5 bases, with 12 bases between them. CDR3 size: 15 residues. PCR involved 60 Vbeta and 13 Jbeta primers. Sequencing used immunoSEQ multiplex PCR; TCRdb keeps in-frame clones, though not all of them. The sample contains approximately 91,000 clones, about four fifths of which appear only once. The chain joins TRBV5-4 to TRBJ2-1; D may be TRBD1 (6 bases). Sequenced sample: PBMCs. This clonotype was sampled from a human donor in good health. The CDR3 here is CASSLGAPGDNEQFF. The CDR3 nucleotides are TGTGCCAGCAGCTTGGGGGCCCCAGGGGACAATGAGCAGTTCTTC.